This TCR beta chain was recovered during a study of T-cell memory formation after mild COVID-19. General study results and limits: Chiefly within CM and EM were the contracting CD4+ clones; CD8+ ones were within EMRA. CD4/CD8 balance held among clones contracting day 15 to 85, and later expanders leaned CD4+.

To note about this clonotype: Its antigen is unidentified.

TCRdb reprocessed the 5' RACE reads via MiXCR and lists one record per CDR3 protein. Among 120,000 to 150,000 distinct CDR3 sequences listed, less than 20% were seen once. V lost 1 base, J lost 7 bases, and 8 bases lay in between. The germline gives CDR1 LGHDT, CDR2 YNNKEL (reference sequence). The CDR3 sequence is 13 residues long. The source material was PBMCs or a T cell subset sorted from them (not recorded which). The rearrangement uses TRBV3-1 and TRBJ2-1; D call uncertain. This TCR was recovered from an adult woman who had mild COVID-19 (a few samples of this study predate the infection). Cell type and time point are not known. The CDR3: CASSQAAGNEQFF. Here the CDR3 DNA reads TGTGCCAGCAGCCAAGCAGCCGGGAATGAGCAGTTCTTC.